Listed below are T cell receptor beta chains from one sample, sequenced in a study of early T cells in non-severe SARS-CoV-2 infection. MiXCR was run by TCRdb on the 5' RACE reads, yielding one entry per CDR3 protein. This table has some 40,000 distinct CDR3 sequences, 3.9% appearing once. Input material: whole blood. Receptor source: an adult who was a healthcare worker with PCR-confirmed SARS-CoV-2 infection or an uninfected control (not recorded which). CDR3s include the opening cysteine and the closing phenylalanine or tryptophan. Fields, in order: CDR3 length, V gene, clone size, D gene, J gene, CDR3 protein, CDR3 DNA. D genes are given only for firm matches. Some rows mark clone size as missing; the rest say once, few, many or name a class of expanded clone.

>14|TRBV6-2/TRBV6-3|few|-|TRBJ2-5
CASSWGGSFETQYF
TGTGCCAGCAGTTGGGGCGGTAGCTTTGAGACCCAGTACTTC
>13|TRBV20-1|-|-|TRBJ1-4
CSASKGANEKLFF
TGCAGTGCCAGCAAGGGGGCTAATGAAAAACTGTTTTTT
>16|TRBV28|many|TRBD1|TRBJ1-1
CASSTDREVDNTEAFF
TGTGCCAGCAGTACCGACAGGGAAGTTGATAACACTGAAGCTTTCTTT
>14|TRBV12-3/TRBV12-4|few|-|TRBJ2-2
CASRPADVTGELFF
TGTGCCAGCAGACCTGCCGATGTCACCGGGGAGCTGTTTTTT
>13|TRBV11-2|many|-|TRBJ1-3
CASSLEPGARIYF
TGTGCCAGCAGCTTAGAGCCAGGCGCCCGGATATATTTT
>13|TRBV27|many|-|TRBJ1-3
CASTMVWRNTIYF
TGTGCCAGCACCATGGTGTGGAGAAACACCATATATTTT
>14|TRBV7-2|many|TRBD2|TRBJ2-1
CASSSGLAYNEQFF
TGTGCCAGCAGCTCGGGACTAGCCTACAATGAGCAGTTCTTC
>12|TRBV20-1|few|-|TRBJ1-5
CSASPSDQPQHF
TGCAGTGCTTCCCCCTCGGATCAGCCCCAGCATTTT
>14|TRBV6-1|many|-|TRBJ1-1
CASSTGHWNTEAFF
TGTGCCAGCAGCACGGGACATTGGAACACTGAAGCTTTCTTT
>13|TRBV7-7|-|-|TRBJ2-1
CASSPGRNNEQFF
TGTGCTAGCAGCCCCGGGCGGAACAATGAGCAGTTCTTC
>15|TRBV9|few|-|TRBJ2-3
CASSVASSTTDTQYF
TGTGCCAGCAGCGTAGCTTCCTCTACCACAGATACGCAGTATTTT
>12|TRBV29-1|few|-|TRBJ1-2
CTAEGQYYGYTF
TGCACGGCCGAGGGGCAGTACTATGGCTACACCTTC
>16|TRBV6-6|-|-|TRBJ1-5
CASSYGGGYSNQPQHF
TGTGCCAGCAGTTACGGGGGAGGGTATAGCAATCAGCCCCAGCATTTT
>15|TRBV20-1|many|-|TRBJ1-1
CSARVLGAQGPEAFF
TGCAGTGCTAGAGTTTTAGGGGCGCAGGGGCCTGAAGCTTTCTTT
>14|TRBV27|many|TRBD2|TRBJ2-1
CASSGRISGSKKFF
TGTGCCAGCAGTGGTCGGATTAGCGGGAGTAAGAAGTTCTTC
>13|TRBV6-5|many|-|TRBJ2-2
CAATGSNTGELFF
TGTGCCGCAACAGGGTCGAACACCGGGGAGCTGTTTTTT
>14|TRBV2|many|-|TRBJ2-7
CASSERTANYEQYF
TGTGCCAGCAGTGAAAGGACAGCCAACTACGAGCAGTACTTC
>14|TRBV20-1|few|TRBD1|TRBJ2-4
CSAPHRTGGDIQYF
TGCAGTGCTCCCCACAGGACAGGGGGAGACATTCAGTACTTC
>12|TRBV12-3/TRBV12-4|many|-|TRBJ2-1
CASSIPGPEQFF
TGTGCCAGCAGTATTCCGGGCCCCGAGCAGTTCTTC
>16|TRBV25-1|many|-|TRBJ2-3
CASSRRRASGADTQYF
TGTGCCAGCAGCCGTCGGCGGGCCTCAGGGGCAGATACGCAGTATTTT
>15|TRBV10-3|many|TRBD2|TRBJ2-7
CAISEPGLARYEQYF
TGTGCCATCAGTGAGCCGGGACTAGCCAGATACGAGCAGTACTTC
>15|TRBV28|many|TRBD2|TRBJ2-3
CASIKTSGIADTQYF
TGTGCCAGCATCAAGACTAGCGGGATAGCAGATACGCAGTATTTT
>18|TRBV4-3|many|TRBD1|TRBJ1-6
CASSQGTTGGAYNSPLHF
TGCGCCAGCAGCCAGGGCACGACAGGGGGCGCCTATAATTCACCCCTCCATTTT
>14|TRBV30|many|-|TRBJ1-5
CAWSGTVTNQPQHF
TGTGCCTGGAGTGGGACTGTGACCAATCAGCCCCAGCATTTT
>12|TRBV16|many|-|TRBJ1-2
CASSLSTGGYTF
TGTGCCAGCAGCCTCTCGACGGGCGGCTACACCTTC
>15|TRBV5-5|-|TRBD1|TRBJ2-1
CASSAGQGLYNEQFF
TGTGCCAGCAGCGCGGGACAGGGACTCTACAATGAGCAGTTCTTC
>14|TRBV20-1|-|TRBD2|TRBJ2-2
CSAKWEGLSGELFF
TGCAGTGCTAAATGGGAGGGCCTTAGCGGGGAGCTGTTTTTT
>15|TRBV6-2/TRBV6-3|few|TRBD1|TRBJ2-3
CASSSPGQGTDTQYF
TGTGCCAGCAGTTCCCCGGGACAGGGGACAGATACGCAGTATTTT
>13|TRBV29-1|many|-|TRBJ2-1
CSVSGSSYNEQFF
TGCAGCGTGTCCGGTAGCTCCTACAATGAGCAGTTCTTC
>13|TRBV12-3/TRBV12-4|many|TRBD1|TRBJ2-7
CASRVTGSYEQYF
TGTGCCAGCAGGGTGACAGGGTCCTACGAGCAGTACTTC
>15|TRBV6-1|few|TRBD1|TRBJ2-1
CASSELQDRRNEQFF
TGTGCCAGCAGTGAATTACAGGACAGGAGGAATGAGCAGTTCTTC
>13|TRBV29-1|few|TRBD2|TRBJ2-5
CSVELGGVETQYF
TGCAGCGTTGAGCTCGGGGGGGTAGAGACCCAGTACTTC
>15|TRBV4-2|few|-|TRBJ1-2
CASSPGGGQAYGYTF
TGTGCCAGCAGCCCGGGGGGCGGGCAGGCATATGGCTACACCTTC
>19|TRBV4-3|many|-|TRBJ1-4
CASSQDLPTGGSTNEKLFF
TGCGCCAGCAGCCAAGACCTACCTACAGGAGGATCAACTAATGAAAAACTGTTTTTT
>15|TRBV21-1|many|-|TRBJ1-1
CASSKNRHMNTEAFF
TGTGCCAGCAGCAAGAACAGGCACATGAACACTGAAGCTTTCTTT
>19|TRBV20-1|-|TRBD2|TRBJ2-3
CSASHGTSGRASGTDTQYF
TGCAGTGCTAGCCACGGGACTAGCGGGAGGGCCTCTGGCACAGATACGCAGTATTTT
>14|TRBV29-1|many|-|TRBJ2-2
CSVCPGLWPGELFF
TGCAGCGTTTGCCCGGGACTTTGGCCCGGGGAGCTGTTTTTT
>12|TRBV6-2/TRBV6-3|many|-|TRBJ2-7
CASRRDAYEQYF
TGTGCCAGTCGTCGGGATGCCTACGAGCAGTACTTC
>17|TRBV7-9|-|TRBD1|TRBJ2-4
CASSQSQGELAKNIQYF
TGTGCCAGCAGCCAATCCCAGGGGGAGCTAGCCAAAAACATTCAGTACTTC
>15|TRBV6-5|-|TRBD1|TRBJ1-4
CASSYRTGVNEKLFF
TGTGCCAGCAGTTACAGGACAGGGGTGAATGAAAAACTGTTTTTT
>16|TRBV28|-|-|TRBJ2-5
CASRSPPRHSQETQYF
TGTGCCAGCAGGAGCCCCCCCCGGCACAGCCAAGAGACCCAGTACTTC
>14|TRBV9|-|-|TRBJ2-2
CASSGIHHTGELFF
TGTGCCAGCAGCGGGATACATCACACCGGGGAGCTGTTTTTT
>13|TRBV24-1|-|-|TRBJ1-2
CATSESTLSGYTF
TGTGCCACCAGTGAGTCTACCCTTTCTGGCTACACCTTC
>15|TRBV19|many|-|TRBJ2-5
CASSQLRGTGGTQYF
TGTGCCAGTAGCCAACTCAGGGGTACGGGAGGGACCCAGTACTTC
>13|TRBV20-1|few|-|TRBJ1-5
CSASSGSNQPQHF
TGCAGTGCTAGTTCCGGTTCCAATCAGCCCCAGCATTTT
>15|TRBV6-2/TRBV6-3|many|TRBD1|TRBJ1-2
CASSRDSSRDYGYTF
TGTGCCAGCAGCCGGGACAGCTCGAGGGACTATGGCTACACCTTC
>15|TRBV18|many|-|TRBJ2-6
CASSFQSSGANVLTF
TGTGCCAGCTCATTCCAGTCCTCTGGGGCCAACGTCCTGACTTTC
>12|TRBV29-1|medium-sized|-|TRBJ2-7
CSVGSFSYEQYF
TGCAGCGTCGGGAGCTTCTCCTACGAGCAGTACTTC
>13|TRBV6-2/TRBV6-3|many|TRBD1|TRBJ1-5
CASRGTVNQPQHF
TGTGCCAGCAGAGGGACAGTAAATCAGCCCCAGCATTTT
>13|TRBV9|few|-|TRBJ2-5
CASSVQSGETQYF
TGTGCCAGCAGCGTACAGAGCGGGGAGACCCAGTACTTC
>14|TRBV5-6|many|-|TRBJ1-5
CASRTKYSNQPQHF
TGTGCCAGCAGGACCAAATATAGCAATCAGCCCCAGCATTTT
>14|TRBV20-1|many|TRBD2|TRBJ2-1
CSVPIGGSRNEQFF
TGCAGTGTCCCTATTGGCGGGAGCAGGAATGAGCAGTTCTTC
>15|TRBV5-5|few|-|TRBJ1-2
CASSSPSFRGYGYTF
TGTGCCAGCAGCTCACCCTCCTTTAGAGGCTATGGCTACACCTTC